Each of the 23 T cell receptor beta chains below was sequenced from the same sample in a study of blood T cell repertoires in COVID-19. Produced via immunoSEQ multiplex PCR; TCRdb's table is partial and in-frame only. The table includes around 50,000 clones, 70% to 90% detected once. Input material: peripheral blood. The receptors come from a man aged 35-49 years with active COVID-19.

The gene calls are TRBV2 and TRBJ2-5; D not certain. Germline CDR1 reads SNHLY; CDR2 reads FYNNEI. V was clipped by 6 bases and J by 4 bases, with 12 bases between them. The CDR3 spans 13 residues. Here the CDR3 reads CASSASLLETQYF. The CDR3 DNA is TGTGCCAGCAGCGCTAGTCTCCTAGAGACCCAGTACTTC.

The V gene is TRBV2, the J gene TRBJ1-5; D not resolved. The V end was cut by 2 bases, the J end by 4 bases, with 6 bases between. Germline V lookup: CDR1 SNHLY, CDR2 FYNNEI. The CDR3 is 13 amino acids. DNA of the CDR3: TGTGCCAGCAGTGAATTTATGAATCAGCCCCAGCATTTT. Translating gives CASSEFMNQPQHF.

This chain uses TRBV6-6 with TRBJ2-3; the match to TRBD2 covers 8 bases. Germline V gene lookup returns CDR1 MNHNY and CDR2 SVGAGI (reference sequence). This CDR3 contains 13 residues. Trimming removed 7 bases from V and 8 bases from J; junction bases left unmatched: 8. The CDR3 sequence: CASTQNGGGTQYF. CDR3 bases: TGTGCCAGCACTCAAAACGGGGGGGGTACGCAGTATTTT.

The chain links TRBV5-1 to TRBJ1-5, with D possibly matching TRBD1 (5 bases). Germline lookup yields CDR1 SGHRS and CDR2 YFSETQ. V gave up 3 bases and J gave up 7 bases, with 17 bases separating them. The CDR3 runs to 15 residues. CDR3 loop: CASSYDSLGGQPQHF. The CDR3 DNA is TGCGCCAGCAGCTACGACAGCCTGGGAGGCCAGCCCCAGCATTTT. The whole variable domain, filled in from reference TRBV5-1 and TRBJ1-5, reads KAGVTQTPRYLIKTRGQQVTLSCSPISGHRSVSWYQQTPGQGLQFLFEYFSETQRNKGNFPGRFSGRQFSNSRSEMNVSTLELGDSALYLCASSYDSLGGQPQHFGDGTRLSIL.

The chain joins TRBV30 to TRBJ1-1, with D unclear. Trimming stripped 1 base from V and 2 bases from J, with 8 bases between. The CDR3 has 13 amino acids. Germline CDR1 and CDR2: GTSNPN and SVGIG (reference sequence). The CDR3 nucleotides read TGTGCCTGGAGTGCCACGGGTAACACTGAAGCTTTCTTT. Its protein is CAWSATGNTEAFF.

Here the CDR3 DNA reads TGTGCCAGCAGTGAAGAGGCCCGGGGAGTGAACACTGAAGCTTTCTTT. Translation: CASSEEARGVNTEAFF. V and J are TRBV6-1 and TRBJ1-1, with D unresolved. V shed 1 base and J shed 0 bases, with 12 bases lying between them. CDR1 is MNHNS and CDR2 is SASEGT in the germline V gene. The CDR3 loop spans 16 amino acids.

The V gene is TRBV5-4, the J gene TRBJ2-3, with 7 bases matching TRBD2. CDR1 and CDR2 (germline): SGHNT, YYREEE (reference sequence). V lost 3 bases to trimming and J lost 0 bases; unmatched junction nucleotides: 7. The CDR3 has 16 amino acids. The CDR3 loop reads CASSYSSGGSTDTQYF. The CDR3 bases are TGTGCCAGCAGCTATTCTAGCGGAGGAAGCACAGATACGCAGTATTTT.

The chain is built from TRBV7-8 and TRBJ2-3; 8 nucleotides agree with TRBD2. With V trimmed by 5 bases and J by 2 bases, 6 bases remained unmatched. The CDR3 covers 15 residues. In germline, CDR1 is SGHVS, CDR2 FQNEAQ. CDR3 loop: CASSPSGRVTDTQYF. In DNA, the CDR3 is TGTGCCAGCAGCCCAAGCGGGAGAGTCACAGATACGCAGTATTTT.

The J gene is TRBJ2-1, the V gene TRBV4-1, with unresolved D. Germline V gene lookup returns CDR1 MGHRA and CDR2 YSYEKL. The CDR3 sequence is 12 residues long. V dropped 0 bases and J dropped 12 bases, with 9 bases sitting between them. CDR3 nucleotide sequence: TGCGCCAGCAGCCAAGAGGCGGTGCGGCAGTTCTTC. Translation: CASSQEAVRQFF.

The chain couples TRBV15 to TRBJ2-2; 8 bases are a match to TRBD2. This CDR3 is 16 amino acids long. Germline CDR1 and CDR2: LNHNV and YYDKDF (reference sequence). V gave up 0 bases and J gave up 0 bases; unmatched junction bases: 0. As DNA, the CDR3 is TGTGCCACCAGCAGAGAACTAGCGGCGAACACCGGGGAGCTGTTTTTT. Translated: CATSRELAANTGELFF. Drawing the rest from reference TRBV15 and TRBJ2-2, the complete variable domain is DAMVIQNPRYQVTQFGKPVTLSCSQTLNHNVMYWYQQKSSQAPKLLFHYYDKDFNNEADTPDNFQSRRPNTSFCFLDIRSPGLGDTAMYLCATSRELAANTGELFFGEGSRLTVL.

V usage is TRBV3-1 (or the pseudogene TRBV3-2) and J usage is TRBJ2-5; TRBD1 matches 7 bases. The germline gives CDR1 LGHDT, CDR2 YNNKEL (reference sequence). This CDR3 is 14 amino acids long. The V and J ends lost 1 base and 1 base, in that order; junction bases with no gene match: 0. In DNA form, the CDR3 reads TGTGCCAGCAGCCAAGGGACAGGCCAAGAGACCCAGTACTTC. Translating it yields CASSQGTGQETQYF.

The V gene is TRBV2, the J gene TRBJ2-1, with a weak D call TRBD2 (6 bases). Germline CDR1 reads SNHLY; CDR2 reads FYNNEI. Between the trimmed V and J ends, which lost 7 bases and 3 bases, there was a span of 16 bases. This CDR3 comprises 15 residues. The CDR3 DNA follows: TGTGCCAGCACTGGAGAGAGGGGACTCTACAATGAGCAGTTCTTC. Translating it yields CASTGERGLYNEQFF.

The chain recombines TRBV29-1 with TRBJ2-7; 7 bases agree with TRBD2. The germline CDR1 and CDR2 sequences are SQVTM and ANQGSEA. The V and J ends lost 4 bases and 1 base, in that order; junction bases with no gene match: 4. There are 13 residues in the CDR3. For the CDR3, the DNA is TGCAGCGTTGTGGTGGGAGGGTCCTACGAGCAGTACTTC. Amino acid sequence: CSVVVGGSYEQYF.

In this sample, this clone turned up once. This chain connects TRBV6-5 to TRBJ1-3; the D gene is possibly TRBD1 (5 bases). V dropped 0 bases and J dropped 0 bases, with 9 bases sitting between them. The CDR3 runs to 16 residues. CDR1 and CDR2 (germline): MNHEY, SVGAGI. CDR3 sequence (DNA): TGTGCCAGCAGTTACTCGGGGCTGACCTCTGGAAACACCATATATTTT. It is translated as CASSYSGLTSGNTIYF.

V usage is TRBV10-3 and J usage is TRBJ2-7, with 7 bases lining up with TRBD2. Trimming at V came to 5 bases and at J to 6 bases, leaving 13 bases not matched to a gene. This CDR3 has 15 residues. Germline V gene data show CDR1 as ENHRY and CDR2 as SYGVKD. The CDR3 loop is CAISTRGSGDSEQYF. In DNA form, the CDR3 reads TGTGCCATCAGTACCCGCGGGAGTGGGGATTCCGAGCAGTACTTC.

V usage is TRBV4-1 and J usage is TRBJ2-7, with 12 bases identical to TRBD2. The V gene's germline CDR1 is MGHRA and CDR2 YSYEKL. Trimming cost V 8 bases and J 3 bases; bases outside gene matches: 5. The CDR3 extends over 14 amino acids. The CDR3 DNA sequence: TGCGCCAGCGGGTCGGGACTAGCGGGCTACGAGCAGTACTTC. This encodes CASGSGLAGYEQYF.

This chain joins TRBV24-1 and TRBJ2-5; 8 positions agree with TRBD2. V shed 5 bases, J shed 4 bases, and the junction held 5 bases outside the gene matches. CDR1 and CDR2 from the germline V gene are KGHDR and SFDVKD. The CDR3 is 14 amino acids. The DNA for the CDR3 is TGTGCCACCAGTGGGGCCGCGGGGGGAGAGACCCAGTACTTC. Its translation is CATSGAAGGETQYF.

The chain combines TRBV3-1 (or the pseudogene TRBV3-2) with TRBJ2-3; TRBD2 agrees at 9 bases. Trimming cost V 6 bases and J 3 bases; bases outside gene matches: 10. Germline CDR1 and CDR2: LGHDT and YNNKEL (reference sequence). The CDR3 totals 16 residues. CDR3 nucleotide sequence: TGTGCCAGCAGTCTCCAGGATAGCGGGAGAACAGATACGCAGTATTTT. This gives the protein CASSLQDSGRTDTQYF.

V usage is TRBV5-4 and J usage is TRBJ2-1; no reliable D call. Germline-derived CDR1 and CDR2 are SGHNT and YYREEE (reference sequence). The CDR3 is 12 residues long. V dropped 3 bases and J dropped 10 bases, with 11 bases sitting between them. The CDR3 sequence: CASSSRLEEQFF. In DNA form, the CDR3 reads TGTGCCAGCAGCTCAAGGTTGGAGGAGCAGTTCTTC.

This chain connects TRBV19 to TRBJ1-5, with TRBD1 identical over 9 bases. CDR1 LNHDA and CDR2 SQIVND come from the germline V gene (reference sequence). The CDR3 is 13 residues long. The V and J ends lost 1 base and 14 bases, in that order; junction bases with no gene match: 6. The CDR3 region is CASSIAGTGKEHF. The DNA for the CDR3 is TGTGCCAGTAGTATAGCCGGGACAGGGAAGGAGCATTTT.

This clone was seen more than once but under ten times. The chain couples TRBV30 to TRBJ2-7; a weak D match, TRBD2 (5 bases). The germline V gene has CDR1 GTSNPN and CDR2 SVGIG (reference sequence). CDR3 length equals 13 residues. Trimming removed 0 bases at V and 7 bases at J, with 13 bases between. The CDR3 DNA sequence: TGTGCCTGGAGTGTAGGACGGCAGCGGGAGCAGTACTTC. Translating gives CAWSVGRQREQYF. The whole variable domain, remainder taken from reference TRBV30 and TRBJ2-7, is SQTIHQWPATLVQPVGSPLSLECTVEGTSNPNLYWYRQAAGRGLQLLFYSVGIGQISSEVPQNLSASRPQDRQFILSSKKLLLSDSGFYLCAWSVGRQREQYFGPGTRLTVT.

This clone was counted a single time. V gene TRBV27 combines with J gene TRBJ1-1; D is unclear. The ends were cut back, 4 bases at V and 1 base at J, with 7 bases in the middle. The length of the CDR3 is 13 residues. CDR1 MNHEY and CDR2 SMNVEV come from the germline V gene (reference sequence). For the CDR3, the DNA is TGTGCCAGCAGTTACGGAGCGAACACTGAAGCTTTCTTT. Protein: CASSYGANTEAFF.

This rearrangement joins TRBV19 to TRBJ2-4; weak D call: TRBD1 (5 bases). This CDR3 has 15 amino acids. Germline V CDR1 and CDR2: LNHDA, SQIVND (reference sequence). Trimming shortened V by 3 bases and J by 3 bases, and 12 bases separated the two germline ends. The CDR3 here is CASSIISRDKNIQYF. CDR3 bases: TGTGCCAGTAGTATCATCTCCAGGGACAAAAACATTCAGTACTTC.